Below are 20 T cell receptor beta chains sequenced from a single sample in a study of shared clonotypes between healthy human individuals. TCRdb's copy holds only in-frame clones and misses some; the assay was immunoSEQ multiplex PCR. Among more than 2,000,000 clones, around nine tenths were seen once, and the ten largest hold 0.14%. The specimen was naive CD4+ T cells sorted from blood. Subset given: CD45RA+ positively selected. The receptors derive from a man aged 18 to 35 in good health.

V is TRBV7-9 and J is TRBJ2-7; the match to TRBD1 covers 10 bases. This CDR3 spans 15 amino acids. CDR1 and CDR2 from the germline V gene are SEHNR and FQNEAQ (reference sequence). With V trimmed by 5 bases and J by 4 bases, 8 bases remained unmatched. The CDR3 bases are TGTGCCAGCAGCATCCGCCGGGACAGGGGATACGAGCAGTACTTC. Its protein product is CASSIRRDRGYEQYF.

V and J are TRBV5-1 and TRBJ2-3; TRBD2 matches 11 bases. Per germline, CDR1 SGHRS and CDR2 YFSETQ. This CDR3 spans 16 amino acids. V shed 4 bases, J shed 0 bases, and the junction held 4 bases outside the gene matches. The CDR3 protein is CASSQTSGASTDTQYF. CDR3 sequence (DNA): TGCGCCAGCAGCCAGACTAGCGGGGCTAGCACAGATACGCAGTATTTT.

The chain recombines TRBV21-1 with TRBJ2-7; the table calls TRBD2, which could not be checked here. TRBV21-1 is assigned pseudogene status. This CDR3 has 17 residues. The CDR3 region has the DNA TGTGCCAGCAGCAATAGGAGGTCGGGCGACGCCTCCTACGAGCAGTACTTC. This sequence encodes CASSNRRSGDASYEQYF.

This clone was counted once. The rearrangement uses TRBV6-6 and TRBJ1-1; the D gene is possibly TRBD1 (5 bases). The CDR3 is 14 amino acids. The germline V gene has CDR1 MNHNY and CDR2 SVGAGI (reference sequence). Trimming shortened V by 2 bases and J by 4 bases, and 11 bases separated the two germline ends. CDR3 protein: CASSYVGVGTEAFF. As DNA, the CDR3 is TGTGCCAGCAGTTACGTGGGGGTGGGCACTGAAGCTTTCTTT.

The chain couples TRBV5-6 to TRBJ1-2; no definite D call. This CDR3 comprises 15 residues. Trimming stripped 4 bases from V and 0 bases from J, with 13 bases between. Looked up from germline, CDR1 is SGHDT and CDR2 is YYEEEE. For the CDR3, the DNA is TGTGCCAGCAGCCGGCGGGTACTAGCTAACTATGGCTACACCTTC. Translation: CASSRRVLANYGYTF.

CDR3 coding DNA: TGTGCCAGCAGTCCTCTAAGGGGGAAAAGTTCACCCCTCCACTTT. This translates into CASSPLRGKSSPLHF. The chain joins TRBV27 to TRBJ1-6; tentatively, D is TRBD1 (6 bases). The CDR3 has 15 amino acids. V lost 5 bases, J lost 9 bases, and 17 bases lay in between. Per the germline V gene, CDR1 is MNHEY and CDR2 is SMNVEV (reference sequence).

This clone has more than one count but fewer than ten. V gene TRBV10-3 combines with J gene TRBJ1-6, with D uncertain. V lost 7 bases and J 10 bases, leaving 8 bases between the germline ends. This CDR3 has 11 amino acids. The germline CDR1 and CDR2 sequences are ENHRY and SYGVKD. This CDR3 is CAIMDQSPLHF. For the CDR3, the DNA is TGTGCCATCATGGACCAGTCACCCCTCCACTTT.

The J gene is TRBJ1-2, the V gene TRBV5-4; TRBD1 might be the D (6 bases). CDR3 length: 14 residues. Looked up from germline, CDR1 is SGHNT and CDR2 is YYREEE (reference sequence). V was shortened by 3 bases and J by 2 bases, with 11 bases between the two germline ends. CDR3 sequence: CASSSPGQNYGYTF. The CDR3 DNA reads as TGTGCCAGCAGCTCCCCGGGACAAAACTATGGCTACACCTTC.

The chain joins TRBV2 to TRBJ2-7, with 8 bases that match TRBD1. V was pared by 7 bases and J by 1 base, with 6 bases of the junction left unmatched. Germline V lookup: CDR1 SNHLY, CDR2 FYNNEI. This CDR3 has 14 amino acids. The CDR3: CASTGDRGSYEQYF. Written as DNA, the CDR3 is TGTGCCAGCACAGGTGACAGGGGATCCTACGAGCAGTACTTC.

The J gene is TRBJ1-2, the V gene TRBV10-3; TRBD1 matches 9 bases. The CDR3 is made up of 15 amino acids. The germline V gene has CDR1 ENHRY and CDR2 SYGVKD. Unmatched junction bases numbered 4, after V lost 0 bases and J lost 5 bases. The CDR3 here is CAISESSGQGYGYTF. The CDR3 region has the DNA TGTGCCATCAGTGAGTCTAGTGGACAGGGGTATGGCTACACCTTC.

The chain combines TRBV20-1 with TRBJ2-1, with D hard to call. Germline CDR1 and CDR2: DFQATT and SNEGSKA (reference sequence). V dropped 8 bases and J dropped 8 bases, with 13 bases sitting between them. The CDR3 has 11 residues. Here the CDR3 reads CSSHTPYEQFF. CDR3 bases: TGCAGTTCTCACACCCCCTATGAGCAGTTCTTC.

This clone was recorded once. CDR3 protein: CASSQDSYWNTGELFF. The CDR3 DNA reads as TGCGCCAGCAGCCAAGATTCCTATTGGAACACCGGGGAGCTGTTTTTT. This chain uses TRBV4-1 with TRBJ2-2; no reliable D call. The germline V and J ends were trimmed by 0 bases and 1 base, with 9 bases remaining between them. Germline V lookup: CDR1 MGHRA, CDR2 YSYEKL. The CDR3 is made up of 16 amino acids.

V and J are TRBV5-4 and TRBJ2-7; D is perhaps TRBD1 or TRBD2 (5 bases each). This CDR3 has 13 residues. Per the germline V gene, CDR1 is SGHNT and CDR2 is YYREEE (reference sequence). Trimming removed 0 bases from V and 7 bases from J, with 11 bases in between. The CDR3 region is CASSLGAEGEQYF. The CDR3 bases are TGTGCCAGCAGCTTGGGGGCTGAGGGGGAGCAGTACTTC.

This chain uses TRBV6-5 with TRBJ1-1; D remains ambiguous. This CDR3 has 13 amino acids. Trimming shortened V by 8 bases and J by 1 base, and 11 bases separated the two germline ends. CDR1 and CDR2 from the germline V gene are MNHEY and SVGAGI. Here the CDR3 reads CASRRLGNTEAFF. The DNA for the CDR3 is TGTGCCAGCCGACGCCTGGGGAACACTGAAGCTTTCTTT.

The chain recombines TRBV2 with TRBJ2-1; 7 bases agree with TRBD2. J lost 3 bases, V lost 1 base, and 3 bases had no gene match. This CDR3 is 15 amino acids long. From germline, CDR1 is SNHLY and CDR2 FYNNEI. CDR3 loop: CASSEGAGIYNEQFF. DNA of the CDR3: TGTGCCAGCAGTGAAGGAGCGGGGATCTACAATGAGCAGTTCTTC.

The rearrangement uses TRBV13 and TRBJ2-7; 13 bases match TRBD2. J lost 2 bases, V lost 5 bases, and 6 bases had no gene match. This CDR3 spans 16 amino acids. CDR1 and CDR2 from the germline V gene are PRHDT and FYEKMQ (reference sequence). CDR3 nucleotides: TGTGCCAGCAGCCGAGGACTAGCGGGAGTAACCTACGAGCAGTACTTC. It is translated as CASSRGLAGVTYEQYF.

Comment on this clone: Other DNA sequences in the sample encode the same CDR3. The DNA of the CDR3 is TGTGCCAGCAGTTCCCCGGGACAGGGGGCTTACGAGCAGTACTTC. It encodes CASSSPGQGAYEQYF. The chain is built from TRBV6-5 and TRBJ2-7; TRBD1 agrees at 12 bases. The germline CDR1 and CDR2 sequences are MNHEY and SVGAGI. The CDR3 has 15 amino acids. With V trimmed by 4 bases and J by 4 bases, 5 bases remained unmatched.

About this clone: At the DNA level, this CDR3 is encoded by other sequences in the same sample as well. The V gene is TRBV2, the J gene TRBJ2-7; TRBD1 agrees at 9 bases. This CDR3 has 14 residues. Germline-derived CDR1 and CDR2 are SNHLY and FYNNEI. The trim removed 5 bases at V and 1 base at J, leaving 3 bases unmatched. Here the CDR3 reads CASSTDRGSYEQYF. The CDR3 bases are TGTGCCAGCAGTACAGACAGGGGGTCCTACGAGCAGTACTTC.

V gene TRBV28 combines with J gene TRBJ1-2; tentatively, D is TRBD1 (6 bases). CDR3 length: 14 residues. The V end lost 6 bases, the J end lost 8 bases, and 19 bases lay between the germline ends. In germline, CDR1 is MDHEN, CDR2 SYDVKM. CDR3 coding DNA: TGTGCCAGCAGAACAGGGCGGGCAACCCGGGGCTACACCTTC. It encodes CASRTGRATRGYTF.

This chain joins TRBV7-2 and TRBJ2-2; D is unclear. The V end lost 5 bases, the J end lost 3 bases, and 10 bases lay between the germline ends. The CDR3 is 14 residues long. The germline V gene has CDR1 SGHTA and CDR2 FQGNSA. The CDR3 sequence is CASSRGPDTGELFF. As DNA, the CDR3 is TGTGCCAGCAGCCGAGGACCAGACACCGGGGAGCTGTTTTTT.